Below, 27 T cell receptor beta chains from the same sample are listed, as sequenced in a study of T-cell memory formation after mild COVID-19. TCRdb reanalysed the 5' RACE reads using MiXCR and keeps one entry per CDR3 protein. Among roughly 180,000 distinct CDR3 sequences, approximately 10% were seen once, and the ten largest hold less than 4%. Sequencing used PBMCs or a T cell subset sorted from them (not recorded which). Source of these receptors: a man between 18 and 29 years old who had mild COVID-19 (a few samples of this study predate the infection). Cell type and time point are not known.

This clonotype has only a few counts. The V call is TRBV2, the J call TRBJ2-1; D is uncertain. Trimming pared 6 bases from V and 4 bases from J, leaving 13 bases between. This CDR3 is built from 14 residues. Germline CDR1 is SNHLY and CDR2 is FYNNEI. CDR3 nucleotide sequence: TGTGCCAGCAGGGCTAAGATACTTTACAATGAGCAGTTCTTC. Protein product: CASRAKILYNEQFF.

Only a few counts were recorded for this clonotype. This chain connects TRBV28 to TRBJ1-3; D is unclear. The V gene's germline CDR1 is MDHEN and CDR2 SYDVKM. This CDR3 spans 16 amino acids. V lost 0 bases to trimming and J lost 0 bases, with 9 bases between them. The CDR3 DNA sequence: TGTGCCAGCAGTTTATGGTCAGGAGTCTCTGGAAACACCATATATTTT. Translating gives CASSLWSGVSGNTIYF.

The chain uses TRBV18 and TRBJ1-5; D gene uncertain. Germline lookup yields CDR1 KGHSH and CDR2 LQKENI. V shed 2 bases and J shed 3 bases, with 5 bases lying between them. This CDR3 region has 13 residues. CDR3: CASSPGNNQPQHF. The DNA for the CDR3 is TGTGCCAGCTCACCAGGGAACAATCAGCCCCAGCATTTT.

This clonotype appeared many times. This rearrangement joins TRBV20-1 to TRBJ2-5, with 7 bases identical to TRBD1. Germline V gives CDR1 DFQATT, CDR2 SNEGSKA (reference sequence). J was trimmed by 5 bases and V by 6 bases; bases with no gene match: 9. There are 13 residues in the CDR3. The CDR3 sequence is CSAAPDRAETQYF. As DNA, the CDR3 is TGCAGTGCCGCTCCCGACAGGGCGGAGACCCAGTACTTC.

This clonotype was counted a few times. V usage is TRBV5-1 and J usage is TRBJ2-5; D is possibly TRBD1 (6 bases). Germline lookup yields CDR1 SGHRS and CDR2 YFSETQ. Trimming removed 0 bases at V and 3 bases at J, with 15 bases between. The CDR3 loop spans 16 amino acids. The CDR3, as DNA: TGCGCCAGCAGCTTGGAGCGCAGGGGTTGGGAAGAGACCCAGTACTTC. Its protein is CASSLERRGWEETQYF.

This clonotype was observed a handful of times. This chain joins TRBV3-1 and TRBJ2-7, with 10 bases that match TRBD2. Germline CDR1 is LGHDT and CDR2 is YNNKEL (reference sequence). CDR3 size: 15 residues. V lost 1 base, J lost 2 bases, and 2 bases stayed unmatched. The CDR3 protein is CASSQASGGPYEQYF. CDR3 DNA sequence: TGTGCCAGCAGCCAAGCTAGCGGGGGACCCTACGAGCAGTACTTC.

This clonotype came up many times. The chain employs TRBV4-1 and TRBJ1-5; D perhaps matches TRBD1 (6 bases). Germline assignment: CDR1 MGHRA and CDR2 YSYEKL. The CDR3 extends over 15 amino acids. The germline V and J ends were trimmed by 0 bases and 7 bases, with 13 bases remaining between them. The CDR3: CASSQEVTGEQPQHF. As DNA, the CDR3 is TGCGCCAGCAGCCAAGAGGTGACAGGCGAACAGCCCCAGCATTTT.

CDR3 bases: TGTGCCAGCAGTAAAGGAGAGGGCCACGAGCAGTACTTC. Amino acid sequence: CASSKGEGHEQYF. The chain has TRBV12-3 or TRBV12-4 and TRBJ2-7, with a weak D call TRBD2 (5 bases). CDR3 size: 13 residues. V lost 5 bases, J lost 5 bases, and 13 bases lay in between.

This clonotype has at least ten counts. This chain connects TRBV7-2 to TRBJ1-2; weak D call: TRBD1 (6 bases). This CDR3 is 15 amino acids long. Germline lookup yields CDR1 SGHTA and CDR2 FQGNSA. Trimming took 1 base from V and 4 from J, leaving 13 bases between them. As DNA, the CDR3 is TGTGCCAGCAGCTTAGACGGCAGGGGCAGCTATGGCTACACCTTC. Its protein product is CASSLDGRGSYGYTF.

The sample holds many counts of this clonotype. The V call is TRBV5-1, the J call TRBJ2-5; a possible D gene is TRBD1 (5 bases). The V end lost 2 bases, the J end lost 0 bases, and 11 bases lay between the germline ends. The CDR3 runs to 15 residues. The germline V gene encodes CDR1 SGHRS and CDR2 YFSETQ. The CDR3 is CASSFGRENQETQYF. In DNA form, the CDR3 reads TGCGCCAGCAGCTTCGGCAGGGAAAACCAAGAGACCCAGTACTTC.

This clonotype was counted ten times or more. The rearrangement uses TRBV5-1 and TRBJ1-1; D is possibly TRBD1 (5 bases). This CDR3 comprises 14 residues. In germline, CDR1 is SGHRS, CDR2 YFSETQ. V dropped 4 bases and J dropped 4 bases, with 14 bases sitting between them. As DNA, the CDR3 is TGCGCCAGCAGCGTGGTTGACAGAAGCACTGAAGCTTTCTTT. Amino acids: CASSVVDRSTEAFF. Based on the CDR3 plus reference TRBV5-1 and TRBJ1-1, the full variable domain is KAGVTQTPRYLIKTRGQQVTLSCSPISGHRSVSWYQQTPGQGLQFLFEYFSETQRNKGNFPGRFSGRQFSNSRSEMNVSTLELGDSALYLCASSVVDRSTEAFFGQGTRLTVV.

V usage is TRBV4-3 and J usage is TRBJ1-1, with D possibly TRBD1 on 5 matching bases. Per the germline V gene, CDR1 is LGHNA and CDR2 is YSLEER. Trimming shortened V by 4 bases and J by 1 base, and 22 bases separated the two germline ends. This CDR3 is 18 amino acids long. CDR3 nucleotides: TGCGCCAGCAGCCCGACTACCTTCTATGGGGCGGGGAACACTGAAGCTTTCTTT. Its protein is CASSPTTFYGAGNTEAFF.

The J gene is TRBJ2-7, the V gene TRBV12-3 or TRBV12-4; TRBD1 aligns across 8 bases. The CDR3 contains 15 residues. V trimming: 3 bases; J trimming: 1 base; junction bases outside the gene matches: 5. Here the CDR3 DNA reads TGTGCCAGCAGTTTGGGACAGGAGATTTCCTACGAGCAGTACTTC. Translated: CASSLGQEISYEQYF.

The gene calls are TRBV2 and TRBJ2-2, with D hard to call. The CDR3 runs to 11 residues. Per the germline V gene, CDR1 is SNHLY and CDR2 is FYNNEI. V lost 3 bases to trimming and J lost 9 bases, with 5 bases between them. CDR3 protein: CASSDYRELFF. As DNA, the CDR3 is TGTGCCAGCAGTGATTACAGGGAGCTGTTTTTT.

This clonotype appeared a few times. The chain uses TRBV7-2 and TRBJ1-3, with no clear D. Per the germline V gene, CDR1 is SGHTA and CDR2 is FQGNSA. The CDR3 totals 14 residues. V lost 3 bases and J 7 bases, leaving 13 bases between the germline ends. In DNA form, the CDR3 reads TGTGCCAGCAGCTTGGAGGTTCCAAGTAACACCATATATTTT. Its protein is CASSLEVPSNTIYF.

This clonotype has a handful of counts. CDR3 protein: CASNPLAGGGETQYF. CDR3 DNA: TGTGCCAGCAACCCGCTAGCGGGGGGAGGGGAGACCCAGTACTTC. The chain links TRBV3-1 to TRBJ2-5; 11 bases are a match to TRBD2. The CDR3 runs to 15 residues. V dropped 7 bases and J dropped 5; count of bases not matched to a gene: 9. CDR1 LGHDT and CDR2 YNNKEL come from the germline V gene (reference sequence).

In this sample, this clonotype turned up a few times. The chain employs TRBV5-7 and TRBJ1-4, with 7 bases matching TRBD1. TRBV5-7 is given ORF status, its function remaining uncertain. V gave up 5 bases and J gave up 11 bases; unmatched junction bases: 6. This CDR3 region has 12 residues. CDR3 residues: CASSSDRDKLFF. As DNA, the CDR3 is TGTGCCAGCAGTTCCGACAGGGACAAACTGTTTTTT.

Concerning this clonotype: One junction end does not reproduce the germline sequence, and a read error may be involved. The rearrangement uses TRBV23-1 and TRBJ2-5; TRBD1 agrees at 8 bases. TRBV23-1 is noted as an ORF with a role that remains uncertain. CDR3 length equals 13 residues. The CDR3 nucleotides are TGCGCCCGCAGTCCCTGGGACAGGGAGACCCAGTACTTC. Translating it yields CARSPWDRETQYF.

This clonotype has a handful of counts. CDR3 in amino acids: CASSVGATGADQETQYF. The CDR3 bases are TGTGCCAGCAGCGTAGGAGCGACAGGGGCAGACCAAGAGACCCAGTACTTC. This chain connects TRBV9 to TRBJ2-5; 8 nucleotides match TRBD1. The CDR3 length is 17 residues. Germline V CDR1 and CDR2: SGDLS, YYNGEE. The V segment lost 0 bases and the J segment 0 bases; nucleotides outside the gene matches: 7.

This clonotype showed up just a few times. This chain connects TRBV5-1 to TRBJ2-5; no clear D. CDR3 length equals 12 residues. The germline CDR1 and CDR2 sequences are SGHRS and YFSETQ. V was pared by 6 bases and J by 4 bases, with 10 bases between. CDR3 loop: CASNDGLETQYF. For the CDR3, the DNA is TGCGCCAGCAATGACGGGTTAGAGACCCAGTACTTC.

The table lists this clonotype with a few counts. The V call is TRBV20-1, the J call TRBJ2-5; D uncertain. CDR3 length equals 15 residues. V was trimmed by 4 bases and J by 4 bases, leaving 19 bases between them. Germline V CDR1 and CDR2: DFQATT, SNEGSKA (reference sequence). CDR3 sequence reads: CSANPLVGVSETQYF. DNA for the CDR3: TGCAGTGCTAACCCCCTGGTTGGCGTATCAGAGACCCAGTACTTC.

This clonotype was detected a few times. V and J are TRBV7-2 and TRBJ2-3, with D hard to call. Trimming shortened V by 5 bases and J by 2 bases, and 14 bases separated the two germline ends. This CDR3 has 15 amino acids. CDR1 is SGHTA and CDR2 is FQGNSA in the germline V gene. The CDR3 coding sequence is TGTGCCAGCAGCCCCGGGTACGGAAACACAGATACGCAGTATTTT. The encoded protein is CASSPGYGNTDTQYF.

This clonotype was seen at least ten times. The chain couples TRBV25-1 to TRBJ2-2; D assignment may be TRBD1 or TRBD2 (7 bases each). The CDR3 has 16 residues. Germline V lookup: CDR1 MGHDK, CDR2 SYGVNS. The V and J ends lost 8 bases and 7 bases respectively, with 23 bases between them. CDR3 bases: TGTGCCAGCGGTTCCGTGGGAGGGGGCGAGATCGGGGAGCTGTTTTTT. Its protein is CASGSVGGGEIGELFF.

The chain has TRBV6-4 and TRBJ1-1, with a weak D call TRBD1 (5 bases). Per germline, CDR1 MRHNA and CDR2 SNTAGT. Deletions cut 4 bases from V and 8 bases from J, with 11 bases between. The CDR3 extends over 12 amino acids. The CDR3 region is CASSAWDGEAFF. CDR3 in DNA: TGTGCCAGCAGTGCTTGGGACGGGGAAGCTTTCTTT.

This clonotype was detected a few times. The chain combines TRBV18 with TRBJ2-7, with 8 bases identical to TRBD2. The V gene end was trimmed by 6 bases and the J gene end by 2 bases; junction bases not matched to a gene: 3. The CDR3 loop spans 13 amino acids. Per the germline V gene, CDR1 is KGHSH and CDR2 is LQKENI. The CDR3 reads CASSPRGAYEQYF. The CDR3 coding sequence is TGTGCCAGCTCCCCGCGGGGGGCCTACGAGCAGTACTTC.

In its sample, this clonotype was seen a few times. J is TRBJ1-5 and V is TRBV12-3 or TRBV12-4; perhaps TRBD1 as D (5 bases). This CDR3 comprises 14 residues. The V end lost 1 base, the J end lost 9 bases, and 13 bases lay between the germline ends. CDR3 loop: CASSLVGGSTPQHF. The CDR3 nucleotides are TGTGCCAGCAGTTTAGTCGGGGGGTCAACGCCCCAGCATTTT.

This clonotype has ten or more counts. This chain uses TRBV29-1 with TRBJ2-1; D is possibly TRBD2 (5 bases). The V gene's germline CDR1 is SQVTM and CDR2 ANQGSEA. CDR3 length: 13 amino acids. V lost 5 bases to trimming and J lost 10 bases, with 18 bases between them. The CDR3 spells CSVSEGTAREQFF. CDR3 in DNA: TGCAGCGTTTCCGAGGGAACGGCGAGGGAGCAGTTCTTC.